What follows are 17 T cell receptor beta chains derived from one specimen sequenced in a study of control samples from healthy donors and cancer patients. The protocol was immunoSEQ multiplex PCR, while the TCRdb copy is restricted to in-frame clones and leaves out a portion. In the table there are roughly 59,000 clones, more than 85% of which are singletons. Material: PBMCs. These receptors were taken from a middle-aged man with colorectal cancer.

This rearrangement joins TRBV5-1 to TRBJ1-2, with a possible D match to TRBD1 (6 bases). The CDR3 is 15 amino acids. Germline V lookup: CDR1 SGHRS, CDR2 YFSETQ. V dropped 4 bases and J dropped 5 bases, with 18 bases sitting between them. CDR3 residues: CASSERGGEGYGYTF. In DNA, the CDR3 is TGCGCCAGCAGCGAGCGGGGGGGCGAGGGGTATGGCTACACCTTC.

J is TRBJ2-2 and V is TRBV6-5; D unclear. V was pared by 6 bases and J by 0 bases, with 8 bases between. This CDR3 has 14 amino acids. Per germline, CDR1 MNHEY and CDR2 SVGAGI. The CDR3 bases are TGTGCCAGCAGACAGATTACGAACACCGGGGAGCTGTTTTTT. It encodes CASRQITNTGELFF.

V usage is TRBV6-2 or TRBV6-3 and J usage is TRBJ2-5, with 8 positions matching TRBD2. The CDR3 contains 16 residues. Germline V gives CDR1 MNHEY, CDR2 SVGEGT. V dropped 2 bases and J dropped 6; count of bases not matched to a gene: 11. This CDR3 is CASSYGGLARQKTQYF. The CDR3 DNA reads TGTGCCAGCAGTTACGGCGGACTAGCTCGACAAAAGACCCAGTACTTC.

The chain couples TRBV11-2 to TRBJ2-7; D may be TRBD2 (6 bases). Trimming removed 4 bases at V and 7 bases at J, with 17 bases between. CDR1 SGHAT and CDR2 FQNNGV come from the germline V gene. The length of the CDR3 is 14 residues. CDR3 protein: CASSSQGLPSEQYF. The CDR3 DNA follows: TGTGCCAGCAGCTCCCAGGGACTCCCCTCTGAGCAGTACTTC.

The V call is TRBV7-2, the J call TRBJ1-2; D ambiguous. The CDR3 has 16 amino acids. CDR1 is SGHTA, CDR2 FQGNSA, per germline. V was clipped by 1 base and J by 4 bases, with 16 bases between them. CDR3 protein: CASSLGGDLRIYGYTF. DNA for the CDR3: TGTGCCAGCAGCTTAGGGGGTGACCTGAGAATCTATGGCTACACCTTC.

The chain recombines TRBV12-5 with TRBJ1-6, with unresolved D. Between the trimmed V and J ends, which lost 1 base and 6 bases, there was a span of 4 bases. The CDR3 has 13 amino acids. Germline V gene lookup returns CDR1 LGHNT and CDR2 FRNRAP. CDR3 sequence reads: CASGLAPNSPLHF. In DNA, the CDR3 is TGTGCTAGTGGTTTGGCGCCTAATTCACCCCTCCACTTT.

The chain carries TRBV5-1 and TRBJ1-1; possible D gene TRBD1, 5 bases. The CDR3 covers 13 residues. Germline CDR1 SGHRS, CDR2 YFSETQ. Trimming took 0 bases from V and 7 from J, leaving 10 bases between them. CDR3 sequence: CASSLGGGGEAFF. CDR3 in DNA: TGCGCCAGCAGCTTGGGTGGGGGAGGTGAAGCTTTCTTT.

The rearrangement joins TRBV5-8 to TRBJ2-2; D is unresolved. The CDR3 has 16 amino acids. Trimming removed 0 bases at V and 2 bases at J, with 11 bases between. From germline, CDR1 is SGHTS and CDR2 YDEGEE. CDR3 nucleotides: TGTGCCAGCAGCTTGGGACGGCTTGGTAACACCGGGGAGCTGTTTTTT. This codes for CASSLGRLGNTGELFF.

The chain employs TRBV9 and TRBJ1-1, with TRBD1 as a possible D gene (5 bases). The V and J ends lost 4 bases and 1 base respectively, with 11 bases between them. Germline CDR1 SGDLS, CDR2 YYNGEE. The CDR3 is 14 amino acids. The CDR3 DNA follows: TGTGCCAGCAGCCCACAGGACCGGAACACTGAAGCTTTCTTT. It encodes CASSPQDRNTEAFF. The entire variable domain, with the rest obtained from reference TRBV9 and TRBJ1-1, is as follows: DSGVTQTPKHLITATGQRVTLRCSPRSGDLSVYWYQQSLDQGLQFLIQYYNGEERAKGNILERFSAQQFPDLHSELNLSSLELGDSALYFCASSPQDRNTEAFFGQGTRLTVV.

The genes are TRBV2 and TRBJ2-1; D not resolved. Germline assignment: CDR1 SNHLY and CDR2 FYNNEI. The CDR3 length is 16 residues. Trimming took 5 bases from V and 8 from J, leaving 22 bases between them. This CDR3 is CASSPDVLTVNHEQFF. The CDR3 bases are TGTGCCAGCAGTCCGGACGTATTGACTGTAAACCATGAGCAGTTCTTC.

The CDR3 spells CASSSSFGGEQYF. CDR3 in DNA: TGTGCCAGCAGCTCCAGTTTTGGGGGGGAGCAGTACTTC. The genes are TRBV7-3 and TRBJ2-7, with D perhaps matching TRBD2 (6 bases). Per the germline V gene, CDR1 is SGHTA and CDR2 is FQGTGA. This CDR3 is 13 amino acids long. With 4 bases removed from V and 7 bases from J, the gap between germline ends came to 14 bases.

This clone was counted once. The genes are TRBV9 and TRBJ2-3; D might be TRBD1 or TRBD2, each matching 5 bases. V dropped 1 base and J dropped 3 bases, with 12 bases sitting between them. The CDR3 has 15 residues. Germline loops: CDR1 SGDLS, CDR2 YYNGEE. In DNA form, the CDR3 reads TGTGCCAGCAGCGTAATCGGGGCGACGACAGATACGCAGTATTTT. Translation gives CASSVIGATTDTQYF.

V and J are TRBV6-5 and TRBJ1-3; TRBD1 is a possible D gene (6 bases). The CDR3 length is 14 residues. CDR1 is MNHEY and CDR2 is SVGAGI in the germline V gene. The V end was cut by 6 bases, the J end by 3 bases, with 12 bases between. The CDR3 sequence is CASRKGGYGNTIYF. As DNA, the CDR3 is TGTGCCAGCAGAAAAGGGGGTTATGGAAACACCATATATTTT.

The chain uses TRBV19 and TRBJ1-2; 7 bases align to TRBD1. V gave up 5 bases and J gave up 6 bases; unmatched junction bases: 12. The V gene's germline CDR1 is LNHDA and CDR2 SQIVND (reference sequence). The CDR3 is 15 residues long. The CDR3 DNA is TGTGCCAGTAGTCCGAGACAGGGCAAGATTCATGGCTACACCTTC. It is translated as CASSPRQGKIHGYTF.

V gene TRBV13 combines with J gene TRBJ1-1; 10 bases line up with TRBD1. In germline, CDR1 is PRHDT, CDR2 FYEKMQ (reference sequence). With V trimmed by 7 bases and J by 7 bases, 6 bases remained unmatched. There are 13 residues in the CDR3. The CDR3 protein is CASNRQGAGEAFF. The CDR3 DNA follows: TGTGCCAGCAACAGACAGGGGGCGGGTGAAGCTTTCTTT.

The chain has TRBV3-1 (or the pseudogene TRBV3-2) and TRBJ2-7, with 10 nucleotides matching TRBD2. The length of the CDR3 is 14 residues. Germline loops: CDR1 LGHDT, CDR2 YNNKEL (reference sequence). V trimming: 5 bases; J trimming: 4 bases; junction bases outside the gene matches: 5. DNA for the CDR3: TGTGCCAGCAGCACCCGGACTAGCGGTTACGAGCAGTACTTC. Its translation is CASSTRTSGYEQYF.

Written as DNA, the CDR3 is TGTGCCAGTGGGCCTCAGGGAGGCCCTTACAATGAGCAGTTCTTC. This encodes CASGPQGGPYNEQFF. The V gene is TRBV11-3, the J gene TRBJ2-1, with TRBD2 as a possible D gene (6 bases). Germline loops: CDR1 SGHNT, CDR2 YENEEA. V was clipped by 9 bases and J by 4 bases, with 19 bases between them. The CDR3 length is 15 residues.